The 8 T cell receptor beta chains below all came from one sample that was sequenced in a study of radiotherapy plus CTLA-4 blockade in lung cancer. The table came from immunoSEQ multiplex PCR; TCRdb's copy has only in-frame clones and leaves some out. The sample records 50,000 to 60,000 clones, roughly four fifths being singletons. The sample was peripheral blood, taken from a patient treated with radiotherapy plus ipilimumab. The receptors originated from a human donor with non-small cell lung cancer who had a complete response to radiotherapy plus ipilimumab.

The V and J genes are TRBV10-1 and TRBJ2-1; 10 bases match TRBD1. Trimming at V came to 3 bases and at J to 8 bases, leaving 4 bases not matched to a gene. This CDR3 is 14 amino acids long. Germline loops: CDR1 WNHNN, CDR2 SYGVQD (reference sequence). The CDR3 here is CASSDGTGAYEQFF. Here the CDR3 DNA reads TGCGCCAGCAGTGACGGGACAGGGGCGTATGAGCAGTTCTTC.

The chain has TRBV5-3 and TRBJ2-4; 15 nucleotides agree with TRBD2. TRBV5-3 is an ORF, with its function uncertain. The CDR3 length is 20 residues. Trimming cost V 3 bases and J 0 bases; bases outside gene matches: 10. CDR3 coding DNA: TGTGCCAGAAGCTCGAGACGGACTAGCGGGAGGGTACTAGCCAAAAACATTCAGTACTTC. As protein: CARSSRRTSGRVLAKNIQYF.

This rearrangement joins TRBV7-9 to TRBJ2-3, with 8 bases fitting TRBD2. Trimming took 5 bases from V and 5 from J; bases not matched to a gene: 9. Germline V gene lookup returns CDR1 SEHNR and CDR2 FQNEAQ (reference sequence). The CDR3 contains 15 residues. The CDR3 reads CASSRGGGRQDTQYF. DNA for the CDR3: TGTGCCAGCAGCAGGGGCGGGGGGCGGCAAGATACGCAGTATTTT.

V usage is TRBV7-2 and J usage is TRBJ2-3, with D hard to call. CDR3 length: 13 amino acids. Trimming took 5 bases from V and 7 from J, leaving 13 bases between them. Germline CDR1 SGHTA, CDR2 FQGNSA. This CDR3 reads CASSPVERNTQYF. Written as DNA, the CDR3 is TGTGCCAGCAGCCCCGTGGAGCGAAATACGCAGTATTTT.

This chain connects TRBV18 to TRBJ2-7; 7 nucleotides line up with TRBD1. V gave up 3 bases and J gave up 3 bases; unmatched junction bases: 5. The CDR3 is made up of 14 amino acids. Germline V lookup: CDR1 KGHSH, CDR2 LQKENI. The CDR3 nucleotides are TGTGCCAGCTCACCCGGGACAGATCGCTACGAGCAGTACTTC. Its protein is CASSPGTDRYEQYF.

The V and J genes are TRBV10-3 and TRBJ1-6, with a tentative D call TRBD1 (5 bases). V was cut by 2 bases and J by 7 bases, with 9 bases left in between. The CDR3 covers 14 residues. CDR1 is ENHRY and CDR2 is SYGVKD in the germline V gene. CDR3 DNA sequence: TGTGCCATCAGTGAGCAGGGCTACAATTCACCCCTCCACTTT. It codes for CAISEQGYNSPLHF.

The rearrangement links TRBV28 to TRBJ2-2; 8 bases are a match to TRBD1. CDR3 length equals 15 residues. Trimming cost V 10 bases and J 1 base; bases outside gene matches: 8. The germline V gene has CDR1 MDHEN and CDR2 SYDVKM. CDR3: CATLPGQVNTGELFF. The CDR3 nucleotides are TGTGCCACTCTTCCGGGACAGGTGAACACCGGGGAGCTGTTTTTT.

This clone appeared once. CDR3: CASSLKARGYVPGANVLTF. The CDR3 DNA is TGTGCCAGCAGCTTGAAAGCCAGGGGGTATGTTCCTGGGGCCAACGTCCTGACTTTC. The rearrangement uses TRBV5-6 and TRBJ2-6; 7 bases fit TRBD1. The CDR3 consists of 19 residues. The J segment lost 2 bases and the V segment lost 1 base, leaving 12 bases of the junction unmatched. CDR1 and CDR2 from the germline V gene are SGHDT and YYEEEE.